The clone carrying this TCR beta chain was counted a single time. One junction end does not reproduce the germline sequence, and a read error may be involved. Study processing details: Researchers report that nucleated cell counts were estimated from reference gene primer amplification. Repertoires were generated with immunoSEQ multiplex PCR, while TCRdb's copy carries only in-frame clones and drops some. Clonal size and the V and J genes are those of that table, whereas D and trimming came from the DNA. The sample lists 210,000 or so clones, around 80% occurring once. The data are from a study of blood T cell repertoires in COVID-19. Study overall: Researchers got acute and convalescent COVID-19 samples from the United States, Italy and Spain. T cells, B-cell-depleted T cells, or PBMCs provided the cDNA or gDNA that served as material.

The germline V gene encodes CDR1 KGHSH and CDR2 LQKENI. This CDR3 spans 16 amino acids. Sequenced input: peripheral blood. V and J are TRBV18 and TRBJ2-7; 8 bases are shared with TRBD2. This clonotype was obtained from a woman aged 40 to 55 with acute or convalescent COVID-19. This CDR3 reads CASSPGRIAGFDEQHF. The DNA of the CDR3 is TGTGCCAGCTCACCAGGCCGCATAGCGGGGTTTGATGAGCAGCACTTC.